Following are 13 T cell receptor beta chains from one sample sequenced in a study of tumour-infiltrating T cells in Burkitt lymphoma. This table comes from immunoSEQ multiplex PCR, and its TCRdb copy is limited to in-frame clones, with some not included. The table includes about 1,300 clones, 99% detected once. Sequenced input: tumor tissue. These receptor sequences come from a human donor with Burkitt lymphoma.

CDR3 coding DNA: TGTGCCAGCAGCTCCCCGGCAGGCCCAACCTACGAGCAGTACTTC. This sequence encodes CASSSPAGPTYEQYF. This sequence joins TRBV5-4 and TRBJ2-7; D not resolved. The germline V gene encodes CDR1 SGHNT and CDR2 YYREEE (reference sequence). The CDR3 is 15 residues long. V was pared by 3 bases and J by 2 bases, with 15 bases between.

CDR3 DNA sequence: TGTGCCAGCAGTGCCGGAACAGTTAATGAAAAACTGTTTTTT. It specifies CASSAGTVNEKLFF. J is TRBJ1-4 and V is TRBV6-5, with D hard to call. Germline V CDR1 and CDR2: MNHEY, SVGAGI. This CDR3 has 14 residues. V dropped 5 bases and J dropped 4 bases, with 11 bases sitting between them.

The DNA for the CDR3 is TGTGCCAGCAGTTATGATCCGGGCCACGTCTACTACGAGCAGTACTTC. Translating gives CASSYDPGHVYYEQYF. The V call is TRBV6-5, the J call TRBJ2-7; D ambiguous. Germline CDR1 is MNHEY and CDR2 is SVGAGI. The CDR3 consists of 16 residues. V lost 3 bases, J lost 3 bases, and 18 bases lay in between.

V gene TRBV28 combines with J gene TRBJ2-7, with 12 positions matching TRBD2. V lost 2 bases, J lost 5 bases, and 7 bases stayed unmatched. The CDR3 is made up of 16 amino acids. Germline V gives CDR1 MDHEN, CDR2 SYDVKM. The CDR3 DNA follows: TGTGCCAGCAGTTTAGAGCTTCCTAGCGGGAGGGACGAGCAGTACTTC. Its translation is CASSLELPSGRDEQYF.

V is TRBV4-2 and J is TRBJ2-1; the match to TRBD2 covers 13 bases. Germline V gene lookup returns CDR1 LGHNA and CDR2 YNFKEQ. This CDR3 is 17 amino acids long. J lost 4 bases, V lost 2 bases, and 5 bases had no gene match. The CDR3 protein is CASSQSTSGGVYNEQFF. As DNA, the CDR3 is TGTGCCAGCAGCCAATCTACTAGCGGGGGGGTTTACAATGAGCAGTTCTTC.

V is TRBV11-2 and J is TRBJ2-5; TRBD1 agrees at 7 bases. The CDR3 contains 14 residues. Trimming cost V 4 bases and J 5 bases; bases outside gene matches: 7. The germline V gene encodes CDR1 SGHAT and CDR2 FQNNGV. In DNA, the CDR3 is TGTGCCAGCAGCTCCCAGACAGGGTGGGAGACCCAGTACTTC. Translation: CASSSQTGWETQYF.

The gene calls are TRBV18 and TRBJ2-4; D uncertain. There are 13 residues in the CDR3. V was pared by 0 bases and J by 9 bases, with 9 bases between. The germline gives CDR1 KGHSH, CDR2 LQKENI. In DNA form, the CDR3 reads TGTGCCAGCTCACCACCGAATGGCGGCATTCAGTACTTC. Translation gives CASSPPNGGIQYF.

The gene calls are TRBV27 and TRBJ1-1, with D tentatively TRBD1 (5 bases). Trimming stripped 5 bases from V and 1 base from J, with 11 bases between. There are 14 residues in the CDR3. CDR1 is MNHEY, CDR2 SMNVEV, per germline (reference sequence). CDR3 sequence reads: CASSPRTPNTEAFF. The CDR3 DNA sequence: TGTGCCAGCAGTCCCCGGACACCGAACACTGAAGCTTTCTTT.

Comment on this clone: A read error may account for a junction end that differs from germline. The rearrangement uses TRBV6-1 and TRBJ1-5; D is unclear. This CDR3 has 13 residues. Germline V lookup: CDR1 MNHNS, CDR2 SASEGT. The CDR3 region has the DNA TGTGCCAGTAGTGAAGGGAGCAATCAGCCCCAGCATTTT. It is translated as CASSEGSNQPQHF.

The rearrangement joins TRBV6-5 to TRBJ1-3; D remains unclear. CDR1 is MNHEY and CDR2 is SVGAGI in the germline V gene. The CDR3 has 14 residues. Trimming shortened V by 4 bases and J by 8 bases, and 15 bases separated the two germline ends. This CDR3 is CASSLVTPGDTIYF. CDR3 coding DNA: TGTGCCAGCAGTTTGGTAACCCCGGGAGACACCATATATTTT.

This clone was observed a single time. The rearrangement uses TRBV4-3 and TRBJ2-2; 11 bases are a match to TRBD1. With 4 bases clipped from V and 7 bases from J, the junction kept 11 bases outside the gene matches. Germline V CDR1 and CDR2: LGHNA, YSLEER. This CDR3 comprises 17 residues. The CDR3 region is CASSLLTGTGGYGELFF. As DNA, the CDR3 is TGCGCCAGCAGCCTCTTAACCGGGACAGGGGGTTACGGGGAGCTGTTTTTT.

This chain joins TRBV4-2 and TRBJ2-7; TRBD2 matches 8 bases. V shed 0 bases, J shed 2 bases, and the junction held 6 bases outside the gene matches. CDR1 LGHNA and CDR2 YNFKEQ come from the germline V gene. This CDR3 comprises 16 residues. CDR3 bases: TGTGCCAGCAGCCAAGATAGGGCTAGCGGGCCCTACGAGCAGTACTTC. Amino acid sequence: CASSQDRASGPYEQYF.

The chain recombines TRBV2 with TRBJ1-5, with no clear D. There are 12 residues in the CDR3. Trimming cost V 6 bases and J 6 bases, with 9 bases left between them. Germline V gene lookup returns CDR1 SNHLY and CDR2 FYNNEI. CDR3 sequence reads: CASRPVGQPQHF. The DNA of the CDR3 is TGTGCCAGCAGGCCCGTGGGTCAGCCCCAGCATTTT.